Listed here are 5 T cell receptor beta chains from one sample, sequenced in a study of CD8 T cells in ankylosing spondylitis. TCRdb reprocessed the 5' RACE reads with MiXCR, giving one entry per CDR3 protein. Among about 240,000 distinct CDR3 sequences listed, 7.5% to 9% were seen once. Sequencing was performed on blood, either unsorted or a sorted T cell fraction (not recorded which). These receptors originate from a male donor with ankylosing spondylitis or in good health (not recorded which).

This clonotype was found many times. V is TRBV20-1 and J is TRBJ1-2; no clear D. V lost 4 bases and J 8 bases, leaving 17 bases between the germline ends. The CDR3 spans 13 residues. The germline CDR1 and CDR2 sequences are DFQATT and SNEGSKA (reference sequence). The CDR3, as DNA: TGCAGTGCTACCTCGACCGCCCGGGGAGGCTACACCTTC. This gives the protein CSATSTARGGYTF.

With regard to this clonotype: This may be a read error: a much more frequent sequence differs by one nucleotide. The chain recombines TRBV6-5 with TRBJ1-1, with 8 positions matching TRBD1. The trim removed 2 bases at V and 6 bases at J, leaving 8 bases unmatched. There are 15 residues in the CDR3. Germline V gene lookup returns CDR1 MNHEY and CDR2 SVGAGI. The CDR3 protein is CASSYGGQGDPEAFF. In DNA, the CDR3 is TGTGCCAGCAGTTACGGCGGACAGGGAGACCCTGAAGCTTTCTTT.

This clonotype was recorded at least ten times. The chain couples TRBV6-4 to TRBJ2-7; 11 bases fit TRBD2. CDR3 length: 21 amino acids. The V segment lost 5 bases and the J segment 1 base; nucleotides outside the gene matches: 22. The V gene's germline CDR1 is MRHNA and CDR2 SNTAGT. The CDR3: CASSPPTSGSPYFEISYEQYF. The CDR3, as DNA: TGTGCCAGCAGTCCCCCAACTAGCGGGAGTCCTTATTTTGAGATTTCCTACGAGCAGTACTTC.

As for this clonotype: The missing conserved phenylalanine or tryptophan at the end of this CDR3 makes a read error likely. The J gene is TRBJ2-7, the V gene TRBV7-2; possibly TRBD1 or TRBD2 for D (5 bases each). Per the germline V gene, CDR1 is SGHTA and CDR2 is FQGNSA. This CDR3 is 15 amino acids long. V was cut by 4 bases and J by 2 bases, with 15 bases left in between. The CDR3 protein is CASSSTGTRAYEQYS. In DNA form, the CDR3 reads TGTGCCAGCAGCTCAACCGGGACGCGAGCCTACGAGCAGTACTCC.

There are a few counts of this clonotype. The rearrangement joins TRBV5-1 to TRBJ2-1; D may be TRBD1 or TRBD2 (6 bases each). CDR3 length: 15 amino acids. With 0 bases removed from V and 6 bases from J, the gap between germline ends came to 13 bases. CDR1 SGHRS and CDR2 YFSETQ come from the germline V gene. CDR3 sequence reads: CASSLASGALNEQFF. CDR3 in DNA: TGCGCCAGCAGCTTGGCCTCGGGGGCTCTCAATGAGCAGTTCTTC.